This TCR beta chain stems from a study of blood T cell repertoires in COVID-19. In the study overall: Some COVID-19 samples were acute and others convalescent; all came from the United States, Italy and Spain. PBMCs, B-cell-depleted T cells, or T cells were the source of the cDNA or gDNA that made up the material.

V gave up 1 base and J gave up 1 base, with 4 bases separating them. The CDR3 consists of 13 residues. Profiled with immunoSEQ multiplex PCR; TCRdb holds only in-frame clones, not every one. The data hold more than 45,000 clones, with just over 90% observed a single time. The source is a man in his 70s with acute or convalescent COVID-19. V usage is TRBV12-3 or TRBV12-4 and J usage is TRBJ1-1; D gene uncertain. Sequenced sample: peripheral blood. CDR3 sequence reads: CASSLGQNTEAFF. CDR3 nucleotide sequence: TGTGCCAGCAGTTTAGGACAGAACACTGAAGCTTTCTTT.